These T cell receptor beta chains were read from a single sample in a study of T cells after yellow fever vaccination. In TCRdb, the 5' RACE reads were re-called with MiXCR into one record per CDR3 protein. The sample lists some 560,000 distinct CDR3 sequences; about a sixth were seen once. The material was PBMCs, obtained more than 4 days after the first yellow fever vaccination. The receptors derive from a man in his late teens or twenties who received the YFV17D yellow fever vaccine. Each CDR3 is given with its conserved first and last residue. D genes are given only for firm matches. Clone size is not always given. Where it is, it says once, few, many or a class for expanded clones.

cdr3_aa cdr3_nt v_call d_call j_call clone_size
CASSYSDRVGPQHF TGTGCCAGCAGTTACTCGGACAGGGTTGGGCCCCAGCATTTT TRBV6-2/TRBV6-3 TRBD1 TRBJ1-5 -
CASSPGSPGYGYTF TGTGCCAGCAGCCCCGGGAGCCCGGGCTATGGCTACACCTTC TRBV7-3 - TRBJ1-2 -
CSAPGQTNTEAFF TGCAGTGCGCCTGGACAGACTAACACTGAAGCTTTCTTT TRBV20-1 - TRBJ1-1 -
CASLDSSRMFTEAFF TGTGCCAGCCTGGACAGTTCACGCATGTTCACTGAAGCTTTCTTT TRBV27 - TRBJ1-1 few
CASSQDWVRRGGYEQYF TGTGCCAGCAGCCAAGATTGGGTTCGACGGGGGGGGTACGAGCAGTACTTC TRBV3-1 TRBD2 TRBJ2-7 few
CASSQDTAPNYGYTF TGCGCCAGCAGCCAAGATACAGCACCTAACTATGGCTACACCTTC TRBV4-3 - TRBJ1-2 -
CASSFETGQGRSPLHF TGCGCCAGCAGCTTCGAAACTGGACAGGGTCGTTCACCCCTCCACTTT TRBV5-1 TRBD1 TRBJ1-6 -
CATSAGDLLTGEQFF TGTGCCACCAGTGCCGGGGACCTCCTAACCGGGGAGCAGTTCTTC TRBV24-1 - TRBJ2-1 few
CASSAPGLAGETQYF TGTGCCAGCAGCGCCCCGGGACTAGCGGGAGAGACCCAGTACTTC TRBV7-6 TRBD2 TRBJ2-5 few
CASAYSDRDATNEKLFF TGTGCCAGCGCCTACTCGGACAGGGATGCAACTAATGAAAAACTGTTTTTT TRBV6-5 TRBD1 TRBJ1-4 few
CASSQAPLTGLGEKLFF TGTGCCAGCAGCCAAGCCCCTTTGACAGGTCTGGGTGAAAAACTGTTTTTT TRBV4-2 - TRBJ1-4 -
CSARQGAREKLFF TGCAGTGCGCGACAGGGGGCGCGCGAAAAACTGTTTTTT TRBV20-1 TRBD1 TRBJ1-4 few
CASSQGTSPGWYNEQFF TGTGCCAGCAGCCAAGGGACTAGCCCTGGTTGGTACAATGAGCAGTTCTTC TRBV4-2 TRBD2 TRBJ2-1 few
CASSIAANTEAFF TGTGCCAGTAGTATAGCAGCGAACACTGAAGCTTTCTTT TRBV19 - TRBJ1-1 -
CSARDRERYNSPLHF TGCAGTGCACGCGACAGGGAAAGGTATAATTCACCCCTCCACTTT TRBV20-1 TRBD1 TRBJ1-6 -
CASSQDWGAPLGEQFF TGCGCCAGCAGCCAAGATTGGGGCGCACCCCTCGGGGAGCAGTTCTTC TRBV4-3 - TRBJ2-1 few